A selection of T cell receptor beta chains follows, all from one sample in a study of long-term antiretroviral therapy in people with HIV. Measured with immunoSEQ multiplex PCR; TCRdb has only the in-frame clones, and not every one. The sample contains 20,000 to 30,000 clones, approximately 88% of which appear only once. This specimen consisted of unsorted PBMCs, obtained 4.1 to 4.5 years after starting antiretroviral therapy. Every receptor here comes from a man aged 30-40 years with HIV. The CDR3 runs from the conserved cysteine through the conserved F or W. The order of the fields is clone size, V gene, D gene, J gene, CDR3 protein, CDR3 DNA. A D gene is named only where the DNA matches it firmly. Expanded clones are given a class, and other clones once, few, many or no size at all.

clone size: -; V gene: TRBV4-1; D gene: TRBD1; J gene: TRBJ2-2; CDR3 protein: CASSPAGTGAGELFF; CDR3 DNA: TGCGCCAGCAGCCCAGCCGGGACAGGGGCCGGGGAGCTGTTTTTT
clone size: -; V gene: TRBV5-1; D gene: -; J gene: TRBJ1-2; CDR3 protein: CASSDNYGYTF; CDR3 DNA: TGCGCCAGCAGCGACAACTATGGCTACACCTTC
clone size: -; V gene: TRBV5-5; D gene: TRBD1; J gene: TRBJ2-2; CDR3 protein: CASSPGQGNTGELFF; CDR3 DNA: TGTGCCAGCAGCCCGGGACAGGGAAACACCGGGGAGCTGTTTTTT
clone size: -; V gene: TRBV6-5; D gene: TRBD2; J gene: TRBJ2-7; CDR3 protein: CASRIAGGSDEQYF; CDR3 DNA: TGTGCCAGCAGAATAGCGGGGGGATCGGACGAGCAGTACTTC
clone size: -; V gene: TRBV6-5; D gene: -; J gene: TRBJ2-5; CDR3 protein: CASSPRRRETQYF; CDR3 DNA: TGTGCCAGCAGTCCCAGGCGGCGGGAGACCCAGTACTTC
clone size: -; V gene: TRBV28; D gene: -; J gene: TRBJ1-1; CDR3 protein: CASRKQGMNTEAFF; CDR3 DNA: TGTGCCAGCAGAAAACAGGGTATGAACACTGAAGCTTTCTTT
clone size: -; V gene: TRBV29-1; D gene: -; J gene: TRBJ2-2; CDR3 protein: CSVGVGSNTGELFF; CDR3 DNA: TGCAGCGTTGGTGTCGGCTCGAACACCGGGGAGCTGTTTTTT
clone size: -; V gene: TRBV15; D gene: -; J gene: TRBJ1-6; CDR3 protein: CATSRDLGNPSSYNSPLHF; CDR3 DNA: TGTGCCACCAGCAGAGATCTCGGGAACCCCAGCTCCTATAATTCACCCCTCCACTTT
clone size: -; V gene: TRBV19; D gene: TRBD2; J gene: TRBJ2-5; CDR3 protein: CASSMRLAGGPYQETQYF; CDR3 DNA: TGTGCCAGTAGTATGAGACTAGCGGGAGGCCCGTACCAAGAGACCCAGTACTTC
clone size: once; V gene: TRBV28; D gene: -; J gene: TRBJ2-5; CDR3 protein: CASSPRAGARETQYF; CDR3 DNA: TGTGCCAGCAGCCCCAGGGCGGGGGCAAGAGAGACCCAGTACTTC
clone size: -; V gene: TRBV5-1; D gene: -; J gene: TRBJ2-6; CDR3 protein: CASSLVRTEGANVLTF; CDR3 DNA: TGCGCCAGCAGCTTGGTTAGGACGGAGGGGGCCAACGTCCTGACTTTC
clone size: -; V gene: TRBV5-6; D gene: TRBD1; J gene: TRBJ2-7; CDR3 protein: CASRTPGQGPYEQYF; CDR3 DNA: TGTGCCAGCAGGACACCGGGACAGGGCCCCTACGAGCAGTACTTC
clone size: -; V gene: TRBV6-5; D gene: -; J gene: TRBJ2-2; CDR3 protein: CASSYIGGELFF; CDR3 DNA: TGTGCCAGCAGTTATATAGGCGGGGAGCTGTTTTTT
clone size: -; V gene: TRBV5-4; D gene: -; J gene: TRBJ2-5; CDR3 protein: CASSMVEETQYF; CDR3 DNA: TGTGCCAGCAGCATGGTAGAAGAGACCCAGTACTTC
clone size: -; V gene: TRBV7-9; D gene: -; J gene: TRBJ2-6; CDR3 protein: CASSSTGRSGANVLTF; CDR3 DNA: TGTGCCAGCAGCTCCACAGGCCGCTCTGGGGCCAACGTCCTGACTTTC
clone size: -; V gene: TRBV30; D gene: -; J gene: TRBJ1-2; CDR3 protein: CAWSDRENYGYTF; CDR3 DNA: TGTGCCTGGAGTGACAGGGAGAACTATGGCTACACCTTC
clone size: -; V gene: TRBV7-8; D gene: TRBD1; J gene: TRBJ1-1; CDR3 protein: CASSPWDRGTEAFF; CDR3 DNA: TGTGCCAGCAGCCCCTGGGACAGGGGCACTGAAGCTTTCTTT
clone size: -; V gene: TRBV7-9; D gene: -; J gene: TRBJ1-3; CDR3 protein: CASSLVGGLDPGNTIYF; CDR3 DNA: TGTGCCAGCAGCTTAGTTGGTGGTCTGGACCCGGGAAACACCATATATTTT
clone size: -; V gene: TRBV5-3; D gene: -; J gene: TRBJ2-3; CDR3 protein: CARSPGPTDTQYF; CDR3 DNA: TGTGCCAGAAGCCCGGGACCCACAGATACGCAGTATTTT
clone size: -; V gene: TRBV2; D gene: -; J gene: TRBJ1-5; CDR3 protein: CASSELKGYQPQHF; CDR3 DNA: TGTGCCAGCAGTGAACTGAAAGGTTATCAGCCCCAGCATTTT
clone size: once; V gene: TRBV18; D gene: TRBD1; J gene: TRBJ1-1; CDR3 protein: CASSPGQGYTEAFF; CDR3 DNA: TGTGCCAGCTCACCGGGACAGGGGTACACTGAAGCTTTCTTT
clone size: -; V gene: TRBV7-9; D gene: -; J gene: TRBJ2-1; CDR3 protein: CASSLDSHNEQFF; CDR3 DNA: TGTGCCAGCAGCTTAGACAGCCACAATGAGCAGTTCTTC
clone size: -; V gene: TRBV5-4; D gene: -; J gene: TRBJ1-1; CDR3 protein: CASSLDRNTEAFF; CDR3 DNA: TGTGCCAGCAGCTTGGACAGGAACACTGAAGCTTTCTTT
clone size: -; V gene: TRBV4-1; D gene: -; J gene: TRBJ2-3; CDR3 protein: CASSQFGGTDTQYF; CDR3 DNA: TGCGCCAGCAGCCAATTTGGAGGCACAGATACGCAGTATTTT
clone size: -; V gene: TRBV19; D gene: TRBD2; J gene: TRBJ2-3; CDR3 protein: CASSTRLAGTDTQYF; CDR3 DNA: TGTGCCAGTAGTACGCGACTAGCGGGCACAGATACGCAGTATTTT
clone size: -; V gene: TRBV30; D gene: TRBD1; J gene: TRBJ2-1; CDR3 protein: CAWWTGFTYNEQFF; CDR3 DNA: TGTGCCTGGTGGACAGGATTTACCTACAATGAGCAGTTCTTC
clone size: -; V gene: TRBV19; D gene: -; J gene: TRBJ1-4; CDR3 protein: CAIGGNGANEKLFF; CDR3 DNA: TGTGCCATTGGCGGAAACGGGGCTAATGAAAAACTGTTTTTT
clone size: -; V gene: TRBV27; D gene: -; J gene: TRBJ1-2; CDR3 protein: CASSSRGGDYYENGYTF; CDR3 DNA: TGTGCCAGCAGTTCCCGTGGAGGCGACTACTATGAAAATGGCTACACCTTC
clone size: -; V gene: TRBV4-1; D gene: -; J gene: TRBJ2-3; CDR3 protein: CASSQANMGFTDTQYF; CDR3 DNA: TGCGCCAGCAGCCAGGCGAACATGGGCTTCACAGATACGCAGTATTTT
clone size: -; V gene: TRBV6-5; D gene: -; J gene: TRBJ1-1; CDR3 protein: CASSSSLGNTEAFF; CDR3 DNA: TGTGCCAGCAGTTCCAGTCTGGGCAACACTGAAGCTTTCTTT
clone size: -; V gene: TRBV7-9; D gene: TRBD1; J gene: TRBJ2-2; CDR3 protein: CASSLDRGQGTGELFF; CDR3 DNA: TGTGCCAGCAGCCTGGACAGGGGGCAGGGCACCGGGGAGCTGTTTTTT
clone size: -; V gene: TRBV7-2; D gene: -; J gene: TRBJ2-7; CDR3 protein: CASSLNGPPYEQYF; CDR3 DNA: TGTGCCAGCAGCTTAAACGGCCCCCCCTACGAGCAGTACTTC
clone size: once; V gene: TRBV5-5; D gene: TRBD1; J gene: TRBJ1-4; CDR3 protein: CASSEQGATNEKLFF; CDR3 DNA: TGTGCCAGCAGTGAACAGGGGGCGACTAATGAAAAACTGTTTTTT
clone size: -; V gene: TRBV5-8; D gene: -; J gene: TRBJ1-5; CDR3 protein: CASLRPSNQPQHF; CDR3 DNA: TGTGCCAGTCTTAGGCCCTCCAATCAGCCCCAGCATTTT
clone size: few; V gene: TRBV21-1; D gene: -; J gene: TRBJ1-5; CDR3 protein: CASSIGTEYNQPQHF; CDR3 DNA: TGTGCCAGCAGCATAGGGACAGAGTACAATCAGCCCCAGCATTTT
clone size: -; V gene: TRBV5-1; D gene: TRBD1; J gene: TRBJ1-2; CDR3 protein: CASSQGQGWDGYTF; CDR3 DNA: TGCGCCAGCAGCCAGGGACAGGGATGGGATGGCTACACCTTC
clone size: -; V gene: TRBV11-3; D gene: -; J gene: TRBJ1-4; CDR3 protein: CASSLDFGTSNEKLFF; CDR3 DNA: TGTGCCAGCAGCTTAGACTTCGGGACATCTAATGAAAAACTGTTTTTT
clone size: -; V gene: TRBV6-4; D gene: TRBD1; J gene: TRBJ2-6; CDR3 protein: CASSDTGQGSGANVLTF; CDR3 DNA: TGTGCCAGCAGTGACACGGGACAGGGCAGTGGGGCCAACGTCCTGACTTTC
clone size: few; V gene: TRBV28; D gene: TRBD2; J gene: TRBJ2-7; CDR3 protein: CASSYLGAGEQYF; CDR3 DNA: TGTGCCAGCAGTTACCTCGGAGCGGGGGAGCAGTACTTC
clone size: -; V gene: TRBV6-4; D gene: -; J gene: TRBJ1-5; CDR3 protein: CASRLFSNQPQHF; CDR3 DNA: TGTGCCTCCAGACTGTTTAGCAATCAGCCCCAGCATTTT
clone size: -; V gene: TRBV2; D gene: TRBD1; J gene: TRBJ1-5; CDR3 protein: CASRIQGAGNQPQHF; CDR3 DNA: TGTGCCAGCAGAATACAGGGGGCGGGCAATCAGCCCCAGCATTTT
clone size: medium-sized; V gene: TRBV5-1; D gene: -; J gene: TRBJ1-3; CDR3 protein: CASSLSGLGNTIYF; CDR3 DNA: TGCGCCAGCAGCCTCTCAGGGCTTGGAAACACCATATATTTT
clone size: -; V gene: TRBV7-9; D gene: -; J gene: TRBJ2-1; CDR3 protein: CASSKDTSSYNEQFF; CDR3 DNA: TGTGCCAGCAGCAAGGACACGAGCTCCTACAATGAGCAGTTCTTC
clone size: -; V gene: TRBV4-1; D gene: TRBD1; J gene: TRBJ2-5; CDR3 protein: CASSQEGTGVKQETQYF; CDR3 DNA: TGCGCCAGCAGCCAAGAGGGGACAGGGGTCAAACAAGAGACCCAGTACTTC
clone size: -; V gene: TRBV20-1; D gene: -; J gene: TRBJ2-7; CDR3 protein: CSAMFIPEQYF; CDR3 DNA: TGCAGTGCTATGTTCATCCCCGAGCAGTACTTC
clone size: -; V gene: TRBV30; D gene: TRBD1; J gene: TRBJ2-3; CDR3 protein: CAWEFRDRAGDTQYF; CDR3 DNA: TGTGCCTGGGAATTCCGGGACAGGGCTGGAGATACGCAGTATTTT
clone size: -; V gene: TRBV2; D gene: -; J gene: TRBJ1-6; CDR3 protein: CASSVSDSQNSPLHF; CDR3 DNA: TGTGCCAGCAGCGTGTCGGACAGCCAAAATTCACCCCTCCACTTT
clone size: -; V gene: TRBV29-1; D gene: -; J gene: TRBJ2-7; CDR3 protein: CSAQGDSSTYEQYF; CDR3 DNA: TGCAGCGCCCAAGGAGACAGTAGTACCTACGAGCAGTACTTC
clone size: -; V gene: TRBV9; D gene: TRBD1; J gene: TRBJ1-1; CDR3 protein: CASSGQGSETEAFF; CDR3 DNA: TGTGCCAGCAGCGGACAGGGGTCGGAAACTGAAGCTTTCTTT
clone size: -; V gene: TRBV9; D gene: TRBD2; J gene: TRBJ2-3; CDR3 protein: CASSGGGSGTDTQYF; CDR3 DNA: TGTGCCAGCAGCGGCGGCGGGAGTGGGACAGATACGCAGTATTTT
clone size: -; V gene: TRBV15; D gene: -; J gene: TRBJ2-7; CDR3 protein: CATSRDWGDSYEQYF; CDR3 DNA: TGTGCCACCAGCAGAGATTGGGGGGACTCCTACGAGCAGTACTTC
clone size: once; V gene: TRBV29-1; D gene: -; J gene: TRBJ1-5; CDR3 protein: CSAGEGSNQPQHF; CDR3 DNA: TGCAGCGCGGGAGAGGGTAGCAATCAGCCCCAGCATTTT
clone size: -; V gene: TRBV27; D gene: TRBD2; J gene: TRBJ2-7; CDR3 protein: CASRYRGGYEQYF; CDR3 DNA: TGTGCCAGCAGGTACCGGGGGGGGTACGAGCAGTACTTC
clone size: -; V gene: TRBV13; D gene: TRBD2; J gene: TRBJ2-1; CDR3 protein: CASTGRGGYNEQFF; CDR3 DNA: TGTGCCAGCACCGGACGGGGGGGATACAATGAGCAGTTCTTC